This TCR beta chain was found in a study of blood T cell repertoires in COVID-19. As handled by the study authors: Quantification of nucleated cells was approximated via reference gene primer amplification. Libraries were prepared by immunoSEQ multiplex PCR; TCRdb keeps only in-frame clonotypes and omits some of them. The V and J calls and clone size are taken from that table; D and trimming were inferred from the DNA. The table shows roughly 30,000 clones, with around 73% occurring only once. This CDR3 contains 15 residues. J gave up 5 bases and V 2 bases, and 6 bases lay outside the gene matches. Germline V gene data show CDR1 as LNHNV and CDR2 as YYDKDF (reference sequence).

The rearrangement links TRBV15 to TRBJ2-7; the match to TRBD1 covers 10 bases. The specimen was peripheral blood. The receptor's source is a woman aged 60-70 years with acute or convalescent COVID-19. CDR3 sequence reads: CATSRTRQGADEQYF. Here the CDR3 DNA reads TGTGCCACCAGCAGAACAAGACAGGGGGCTGACGAGCAGTACTTC.